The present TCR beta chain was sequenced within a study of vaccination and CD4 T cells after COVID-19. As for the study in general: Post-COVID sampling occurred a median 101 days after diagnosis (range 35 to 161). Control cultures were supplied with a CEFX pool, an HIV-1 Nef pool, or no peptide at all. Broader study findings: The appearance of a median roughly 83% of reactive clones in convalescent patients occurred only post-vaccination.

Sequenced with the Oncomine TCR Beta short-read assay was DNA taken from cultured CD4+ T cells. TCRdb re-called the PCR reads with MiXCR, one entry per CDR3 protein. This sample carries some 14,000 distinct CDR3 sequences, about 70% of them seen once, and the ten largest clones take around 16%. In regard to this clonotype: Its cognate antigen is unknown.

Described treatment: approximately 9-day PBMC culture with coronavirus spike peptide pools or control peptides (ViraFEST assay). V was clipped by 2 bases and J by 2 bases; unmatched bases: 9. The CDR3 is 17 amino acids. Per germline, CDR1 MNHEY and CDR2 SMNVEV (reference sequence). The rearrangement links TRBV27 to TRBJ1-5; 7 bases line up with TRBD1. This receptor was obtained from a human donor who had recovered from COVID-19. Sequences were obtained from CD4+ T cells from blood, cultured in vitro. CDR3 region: CASSLGSPGGGNQPQHF. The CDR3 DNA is TGTGCCAGCAGTTTAGGCTCCCCAGGGGGGGGCAATCAGCCCCAGCATTTT.